This T cell receptor beta chain was recovered during a study of blood T cell repertoires in COVID-19 (dated by TCRdb to the early 2020s). Notes on the research overall: Samples from collaborators originated in the United States, Italy and Spain and spanned both the acute and convalescent phases of COVID-19. Subjects who had been exposed to COVID-19, were actively infected with it, or had recovered from it provided the deeply sampled blood TCRbeta repertoires that made up the dataset. Sample metadata almost always included a de-identified subject ID, COVID-19 status, age in years and sex. The repertoires were made available in a free public database intended to serve as a resource for research on the immune response to SARS-CoV-2. The samples were drawn from two sources: the first 160 participants of the ongoing ImmuneRACE study, and fewer than 1,500 subjects contributed by 6 global collaborators. The material from the prospective study consisted of cDNA or gDNA derived from T cells, B-cell-depleted T cells, or PBMCs. HLA class I and class II types, where available, came from metadata supplied by the sample provider rather than from assay-based typing.

What the authors observed across the whole study: The quantity of clinical and demographic metadata differed by source and by participant and was supplied without curation.

As concerns this clone: No cognate antigen has been identified for it. Qualities for individual bases were not recorded, and no much larger clone is one base off.

Enrolling through a virtual design, the prospective study's participants ranged in age from roughly 18 to 89 years and lived across roughly 24 United States geographic areas. In the prospective study, cohorts were assigned on the basis of participant-reported clinical history obtained from a screening survey and a study questionnaire. For ImmuneRACE Cohort 3, a participant was defined as recovered based on two consecutive negative NP/OP PCR tests, clearance by a healthcare professional, or resolution of symptoms. In the prospective study, mobile phlebotomists collected whole blood, serum and a nasopharyngeal or oropharyngeal swab from each participant. Participants in the prospective study had the option to provide additional blood draws and questionnaires over a roughly 2-month period. Before DNA extraction, blood samples from the prospective study were shipped at room temperature or frozen. TCRbeta CDR3 regions were amplified from genomic DNA using the immunoSEQ Assay, a bias-controlled multiplex PCR. In the source study's methods: The number of nucleated cells in each sample was estimated by amplification of reference gene primers within the assay. To quantify the absolute abundance of each unique TCRbeta CDR3 rearrangement, sequence reads were collapsed and filtered. For each sample, productive Simpson clonality was calculated as the square root of Simpson's diversity index across productive rearrangements. Not all clones reach the TCRdb copy of this immuneACCESS table, which keeps in-frame sequences only. Checked studies attribute under half of the gap to unresolved V genes and leave the rest unexplained. Clonal size and the V and J genes are those of that table, whereas D and trimming came from the DNA. In all, the sample holds about 380,000 clones, and 88% of those were seen once. The ten largest clones capture roughly 1.2% of the sample.

The CDR3 spans 17 residues, from the cysteine through the phenylalanine. Solely the CDR3 DNA is kept, with 51 bases framed from the first base. Cut back by 4 bases and 3 bases, the V and J ends lie 19 bases apart. From a lookup of the germline V gene (reference sequence), CDR1 and CDR2 are LGHDT and YNNKEL. The receptor was isolated from a woman younger than 35 who had recovered from COVID-19. This sequence uses TRBV3-1 (or the pseudogene TRBV3-2) and TRBJ2-1; a tentative D match to TRBD2 spans 6 bases. Source material: PBMCs or T cells enriched from blood (not recorded which). The CDR3 corresponds to CASSLVSSGLFYNEQFF. At the DNA level, the sequence is TGTGCCAGCAGCCTCGTTAGTAGCGGTCTCTTCTACAATGAGCAGTTCTTC.